This entry is about one T cell receptor (beta chain). The protocol was immunoSEQ multiplex PCR, while the TCRdb copy is restricted to in-frame clones and leaves out a portion. The sample has 200,000 to 250,000 clones, roughly nine tenths seen once. These data come from a study of blood T cell repertoires in COVID-19. The CDR3 loop spans 18 amino acids. V lost 4 bases to trimming and J lost 0 bases; unmatched junction nucleotides: 8. Germline V gene sequence: CDR1 MDHEN, CDR2 SYDVKM. The specimen was PBMCs or T cells enriched from blood (not recorded which). V and J are TRBV28 and TRBJ2-5; 13 bases match TRBD2. The sequence came from a woman aged 45 to 65 in a cohort exposed to, infected with or recovered from COVID-19 (not recorded which). The CDR3 sequence is CASSSTLGTSGNQETQYF. The CDR3 DNA reads TGTGCCAGCAGTTCTACACTGGGGACTAGCGGGAACCAAGAGACCCAGTACTTC.